This is a list of T cell receptor beta chains from one sample in a study of T cell repertoires in cytomegalovirus infection. TCRdb passed the reads through MiXCR, listing each CDR3 protein once. This repertoire shows around 530,000 distinct CDR3 sequences, about 25% found once; its top ten account for over 10%. The sample was PBMCs. Every receptor here comes from a human donor in good health (CMV status not recorded). Some clones in this sample may be carry-over from other donors' samples. Each CDR3 is given with its conserved first and last residue. Each record gives: J gene, V gene, CDR3 length, CDR3 protein.

j_gene: TRBJ1-1
v_gene: TRBV6-1
len: 14
CDR3aa: CASSVRDRNTEAFF

j_gene: TRBJ1-5
v_gene: TRBV7-2
len: 17
CDR3aa: CASSLVSGGQGNQPQHF

j_gene: TRBJ1-5
v_gene: TRBV19
len: 13
CDR3aa: CASGGRAGQPQHF

j_gene: TRBJ1-1
v_gene: TRBV7-8
len: 17
CDR3aa: CASSLKFVGEVSTEAFF

j_gene: TRBJ2-4
v_gene: TRBV28
len: 14
CDR3aa: CASTPHLDSPVRYF

j_gene: TRBJ2-3
v_gene: TRBV6-2/TRBV6-3
len: 15
CDR3aa: CASSPWTGPTDTQYF

j_gene: TRBJ2-1
v_gene: TRBV29-1
len: 15
CDR3aa: CSVEAGTRGYNEQFF

j_gene: TRBJ1-6
v_gene: TRBV29-1
len: 13
CDR3aa: CSVAQYFNSPLHF

j_gene: TRBJ1-5
v_gene: TRBV12-3/TRBV12-4
len: 15
CDR3aa: CASSPQSGVWQPQHF

j_gene: TRBJ2-7
v_gene: TRBV5-1
len: 15
CDR3aa: CASSLTPGQGYEQYF

j_gene: TRBJ2-1
v_gene: TRBV28
len: 15
CDR3aa: CASTSPGRDSNEQFF

j_gene: TRBJ2-7
v_gene: TRBV4-3
len: 15
CDR3aa: CASSQSMWGSYEQYF

j_gene: TRBJ2-1
v_gene: TRBV20-1
len: 12
CDR3aa: CSASPNHNEQFF

j_gene: TRBJ2-2
v_gene: TRBV7-2
len: 17
CDR3aa: CASSRTRTGGNTGELFF

j_gene: TRBJ1-3
v_gene: TRBV7-2
len: 15
CDR3aa: CASSSWGGVGNTIYF

j_gene: TRBJ2-1
v_gene: TRBV2
len: 15
CDR3aa: CASIEGGATYNEQFF

j_gene: TRBJ2-1
v_gene: TRBV4-1
len: 13
CDR3aa: CASSQIRQSEQFF

j_gene: TRBJ2-3
v_gene: TRBV7-2
len: 16
CDR3aa: CASSLFTSGSLDTQYF

j_gene: TRBJ2-1
v_gene: TRBV20-1
len: 11
CDR3aa: CSAGLLREQFF

j_gene: TRBJ2-3
v_gene: TRBV6-1
len: 16
CDR3aa: CASSYQGRLGTDTQYF

j_gene: TRBJ2-7
v_gene: TRBV7-8
len: 15
CDR3aa: CASSLVSGAPYEQYF

j_gene: TRBJ2-5
v_gene: TRBV29-1
len: 12
CDR3aa: CSVLAGEETQYF

j_gene: TRBJ1-2
v_gene: TRBV20-1
len: 12
CDR3aa: CSARRDMYGYTF

j_gene: TRBJ1-4
v_gene: TRBV19
len: 13
CDR3aa: CASSPWRSEKLFF

j_gene: TRBJ1-5
v_gene: TRBV6-5
len: 11
CDR3aa: CASGVNQPQHF

j_gene: TRBJ2-7
v_gene: TRBV19
len: 14
CDR3aa: CASSSGTSSYEQYF

j_gene: TRBJ1-3
v_gene: TRBV7-2
len: 15
CDR3aa: CASSTFIGGGNTIYF

j_gene: TRBJ2-7
v_gene: TRBV6-5
len: 15
CDR3aa: CASRYRTGDNYEQYF

j_gene: TRBJ1-1
v_gene: TRBV11-3
len: 15
CDR3aa: CASTTPTGRGYEAFF

j_gene: TRBJ1-1
v_gene: TRBV19
len: 14
CDR3aa: CASINWFENTEAFF

j_gene: TRBJ1-1
v_gene: TRBV4-3
len: 16
CDR3aa: CASSQDHDRSNTEAFF

j_gene: TRBJ2-1
v_gene: TRBV11-3
len: 16
CDR3aa: CASSFEQGANYNEQFF

j_gene: TRBJ2-1
v_gene: TRBV7-3
len: 15
CDR3aa: CASSLTGANYNEQFF

j_gene: TRBJ1-5
v_gene: TRBV7-9
len: 17
CDR3aa: CASSPPGTTQQTQPQHF

j_gene: TRBJ2-5
v_gene: TRBV27
len: 13
CDR3aa: CASSRTREGVKYF

j_gene: TRBJ1-5
v_gene: TRBV6-2/TRBV6-3
len: 17
CDR3aa: CASSSSSGTYSNQPQHF

j_gene: TRBJ1-2
v_gene: TRBV25-1
len: 17
CDR3aa: CASSQRNIIQGSYGYTF

j_gene: TRBJ1-4
v_gene: TRBV19
len: 16
CDR3aa: CASSIYRTATNEKLFF

j_gene: TRBJ1-6
v_gene: TRBV6-5
len: 15
CDR3aa: CASSLDRANNSPLHF

j_gene: TRBJ1-1
v_gene: TRBV20-1
len: 13
CDR3aa: CSARGQSNTEAFF

j_gene: TRBJ1-2
v_gene: TRBV7-2
len: 15
CDR3aa: CASSLHNRVTYGYTF

j_gene: TRBJ2-1
v_gene: TRBV5-1
len: 14
CDR3aa: CASSTGQGRGEQFF

j_gene: TRBJ2-1
v_gene: TRBV7-9
len: 16
CDR3aa: CASSLARTGLENEQFF

j_gene: TRBJ1-4
v_gene: TRBV30
len: 15
CDR3aa: CAWAQLGRLNEKLFF

j_gene: TRBJ1-2
v_gene: TRBV29-1
len: 13
CDR3aa: CSVELREPHGYTF

j_gene: TRBJ2-7
v_gene: TRBV3-1
len: 15
CDR3aa: CASSQDLMASYEQYF

j_gene: TRBJ1-1
v_gene: TRBV7-6
len: 14
CDR3aa: CASSLRQGRTEAFF

j_gene: TRBJ1-1
v_gene: TRBV19
len: 13
CDR3aa: CASSPGTLTEAFF

j_gene: TRBJ1-5
v_gene: TRBV28
len: 15
CDR3aa: CASSHLTGGNQPQHF

j_gene: TRBJ2-1
v_gene: TRBV27
len: 17
CDR3aa: CASSFGRWTSSYNEQFF

j_gene: TRBJ2-1
v_gene: TRBV6-2/TRBV6-3
len: 18
CDR3aa: CASRPIPPGTEVGNEQFF

j_gene: TRBJ2-1
v_gene: TRBV4-1
len: 18
CDR3aa: CASSFRGTSGSGYNEQFF

j_gene: TRBJ2-2
v_gene: TRBV12-3/TRBV12-4
len: 17
CDR3aa: CASSSPRGAGETGELFF

j_gene: TRBJ1-5
v_gene: TRBV6-2/TRBV6-3
len: 14
CDR3aa: CASGLDNSNQPQHF